Below, 14 T cell receptor beta chains from the same sample are listed, as sequenced in a study of blood T cell repertoires in COVID-19. Some clones are missing from TCRdb's copy, which holds only in-frame ones; the method was immunoSEQ multiplex PCR. This sample has over 200,000 clones, with roughly 86% found just once. The sequencing input was peripheral blood. These receptors were taken from a man between 35 and 55 years old who had recovered from COVID-19.

The V and J genes are TRBV25-1 and TRBJ1-2; unclear D gene. CDR3 size: 12 residues. The V gene lost 4 bases and the J gene lost 4 bases, with 7 bases spanning the gap. Germline-derived CDR1 and CDR2 are MGHDK and SYGVNS. The CDR3 protein is CASSGGFYGYTF. The CDR3 region has the DNA TGTGCCAGCAGTGGAGGGTTCTATGGCTACACCTTC.

The genes are TRBV25-1 and TRBJ2-1; D unresolved. This CDR3 is built from 15 residues. Germline V gene data show CDR1 as MGHDK and CDR2 as SYGVNS. Trimming took off 5 bases at V and 0 bases at J, with 11 bases between the two ends. The CDR3 spells CASSTNFGSYNEQFF. The CDR3 DNA reads TGTGCCAGCAGTACCAATTTCGGCTCCTACAATGAGCAGTTCTTC. Full variable domain (rest looked up from reference TRBV25-1 and TRBJ2-1): EADIYQTPRYLVIGTGKKITLECSQTMGHDKMYWYQQDPGMELHLIHYSYGVNSTEKGDLSSESTVSRIRTEHFPLTLESARPSHTSQYLCASSTNFGSYNEQFFGPGTRLTVL.

This chain links TRBV4-2 with TRBJ2-5; TRBD2 matches at 12 bases. The CDR3 length is 18 residues. Germline CDR1 and CDR2: LGHNA and YNFKEQ. V was pared by 1 base and J by 4 bases, with 10 bases of the junction left unmatched. CDR3 amino acids: CASSQVLAGGHLGETQYF. The CDR3 region has the DNA TGTGCCAGCAGCCAAGTCCTAGCGGGGGGGCATCTTGGAGAGACCCAGTACTTC.

The V and J genes are TRBV11-3 and TRBJ2-1; TRBD1 matches at 7 bases. With V trimmed by 5 bases and J by 8 bases, 3 bases remained unmatched. The CDR3 sequence is 12 residues long. Looked up from germline, CDR1 is SGHNT and CDR2 is YENEEA. The CDR3 loop is CASSPGQDEQFF. Here the CDR3 DNA reads TGTGCCAGCAGCCCAGGACAGGATGAGCAGTTCTTC.

DNA for the CDR3: TGTGCCACCAGCAGAGATCGGGGGACGGGTGGGGGCTACACCTTC. It encodes CATSRDRGTGGGYTF. The chain employs TRBV15 and TRBJ1-2, with D possibly being TRBD1 (5 bases). CDR1 is LNHNV, CDR2 YYDKDF, per germline (reference sequence). V was pared by 0 bases and J by 8 bases, with 16 bases between. The CDR3 has 15 residues.

This clone has just a few counts. The chain couples TRBV5-4 to TRBJ1-5; D ambiguous. The CDR3 runs 15 residues. Trimming cost V 3 bases and J 5 bases, with 15 bases left between them. CDR1 is SGHNT and CDR2 is YYREEE in the germline V gene (reference sequence). In DNA form, the CDR3 reads TGTGCCAGCAGCTCTGGACCGACGCGGGATCAGCCCCAGCATTTT. It encodes CASSSGPTRDQPQHF.

V and J are TRBV11-2 and TRBJ2-7; 8 nucleotides agree with TRBD2. The J segment lost 1 base and the V segment lost 6 bases, leaving 14 bases of the junction unmatched. The CDR3 runs to 17 residues. CDR1 and CDR2 (germline): SGHAT, FQNNGV. In DNA, the CDR3 is TGTGCCAGCAGTCGCGCCGGGGGGGTAACCTTGTCCTACGAGCAGTACTTC. This translates into CASSRAGGVTLSYEQYF.

This rearrangement joins TRBV11-3 to TRBJ2-7, with 9 bases aligning to TRBD1. V lost 5 bases to trimming and J lost 3 bases; unmatched junction nucleotides: 5. CDR1 and CDR2 (germline): SGHNT, YENEEA. The CDR3 totals 14 residues. DNA of the CDR3: TGTGCCAGCAGCATGACAGGGGGTATCTACGAGCAGTACTTC. This translates into CASSMTGGIYEQYF.

The chain recombines TRBV6-4 with TRBJ2-7, with 8 bases matching TRBD1. The length of the CDR3 is 15 residues. CDR1 MRHNA and CDR2 SNTAGT come from the germline V gene. V dropped 10 bases and J dropped 0; count of bases not matched to a gene: 11. The CDR3 is CATISRDRSSYEQYF. The CDR3 region has the DNA TGTGCCACTATATCCCGGGACAGGAGCTCCTACGAGCAGTACTTC.

The chain carries TRBV9 and TRBJ2-1, with 12 bases lining up with TRBD2. CDR1 is SGDLS, CDR2 YYNGEE, per germline. V shed 0 bases and J 7 bases; nucleotides not matched to a gene: 8. The CDR3 has 17 residues. In nucleotides, the CDR3 is TGTGCCAGCAGCGTAGCTACCGCTAGCGGGGGGGCAAATGAGCAGTTCTTC. Translated: CASSVATASGGANEQFF.

J is TRBJ1-1 and V is TRBV3-1 (or the pseudogene TRBV3-2); D perhaps matches TRBD1 (5 bases). CDR3 size: 16 residues. Looked up from germline, CDR1 is LGHDT and CDR2 is YNNKEL (reference sequence). Trimming removed 0 bases at V and 0 bases at J, with 11 bases between. In nucleotides, the CDR3 is TGTGCCAGCAGCCAAGATACTGGGGGGTTGAACACTGAAGCTTTCTTT. Its protein is CASSQDTGGLNTEAFF.

This clone was recorded once. The same CDR3 is also encoded by other DNA sequences in this sample. V gene TRBV18 combines with J gene TRBJ1-5, with TRBD1 matching over 8 bases. This CDR3 region has 14 residues. The trim removed 2 bases at V and 4 bases at J, leaving 1 base unmatched. The germline CDR1 and CDR2 sequences are KGHSH and LQKENI. The CDR3 loop reads CASSPRQGNQPQHF. CDR3 nucleotides: TGTGCCAGCTCACCAAGACAGGGGAATCAGCCCCAGCATTTT.

The chain has TRBV5-5 and TRBJ1-2; the match to TRBD1 covers 7 bases. Germline V lookup: CDR1 SGHKS, CDR2 YYEKEE (reference sequence). V lost 2 bases to trimming and J lost 2 bases; unmatched junction nucleotides: 3. This CDR3 region has 14 residues. The CDR3 sequence is CASSFDRANYGYTF. The CDR3 DNA reads TGTGCCAGCAGCTTTGACAGGGCCAACTATGGCTACACCTTC.

V is TRBV2 and J is TRBJ1-1; D is possibly TRBD1 (5 bases). Per germline, CDR1 SNHLY and CDR2 FYNNEI. The CDR3 runs 11 residues. Between the trimmed V and J ends, which lost 8 bases and 5 bases, there was a span of 9 bases. CDR3 nucleotide sequence: TGTGCCAGCCACGGGGGAACTGAAGCTTTCTTT. It encodes CASHGGTEAFF. Combining the CDR3 with reference TRBV2 and TRBJ1-1 gives the whole variable domain EPEVTQTPSHQVTQMGQEVILRCVPISNHLYFYWYRQILGQKVEFLVSFYNNEISEKSEIFDDQFSVERPDGSNFTLKIRSTKLEDSAMYFCASHGGTEAFFGQGTRLTVV.